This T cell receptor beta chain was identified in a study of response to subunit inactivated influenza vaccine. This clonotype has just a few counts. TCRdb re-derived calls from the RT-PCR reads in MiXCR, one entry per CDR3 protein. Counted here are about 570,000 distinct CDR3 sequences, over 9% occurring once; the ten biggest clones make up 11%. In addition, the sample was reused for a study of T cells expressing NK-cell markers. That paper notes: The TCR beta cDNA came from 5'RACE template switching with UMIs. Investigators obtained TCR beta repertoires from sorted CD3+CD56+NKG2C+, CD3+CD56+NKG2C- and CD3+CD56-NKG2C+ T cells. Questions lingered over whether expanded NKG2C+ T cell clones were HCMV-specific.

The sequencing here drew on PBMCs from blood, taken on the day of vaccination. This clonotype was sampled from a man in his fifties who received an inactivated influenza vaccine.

The CDR3 DNA follows: TGTGCCAGCAGTTTTTCGACAGGCGGGAGCACAGATACGCAGTATTTT. Encoded protein: CASSFSTGGSTDTQYF. The chain uses TRBV28 and TRBJ2-3, with D perhaps matching TRBD1 (6 bases). The germline V and J ends were trimmed by 3 bases and 0 bases, with 13 bases remaining between them. This CDR3 comprises 16 residues. Germline values: CDR1 MDHEN, CDR2 SYDVKM.